Below are 12 T cell receptor beta chains sequenced from a single sample in a study of T cells in Graves' hyperthyroidism and ophthalmopathy. It was RNA transcripts that yielded the amplified TCR beta CDR3 regions. The TCR CDR3 first-round RT-PCR relied on the HTBI primer set. TCRdb used MiXCR to reprocess the multiplex PCR reads, holding one entry per CDR3 protein. The table records approximately 640,000 distinct CDR3 sequences, approximately 15% of them present only once. The sample consisted of blood. The receptors here all came from a man aged 50-60 years with Graves' hyperthyroidism.

This clonotype was counted a few times. This chain connects TRBV6-1 to TRBJ2-2; the D is unclear. Germline V gene data show CDR1 as MNHNS and CDR2 as SASEGT. There are 16 residues in the CDR3. The V end was cut by 5 bases, the J end by 6 bases, with 19 bases between. The CDR3 loop reads CASSPGPNVGSGELFF. The CDR3 DNA sequence: TGTGCCAGCAGTCCCGGGCCAAATGTGGGGTCCGGGGAGCTGTTTTTT.

Concerning this clonotype: This sequence may be a read error, since a much larger clone differs from it by one base. The chain carries TRBV3-1 and TRBJ2-7; the match to TRBD2 covers 10 bases. There are 15 residues in the CDR3. Germline CDR1 is LGHDT and CDR2 is YNNKEL (reference sequence). The CDR3: CASSPELAGPYEEYF. Written as DNA, the CDR3 is TGTGCCAGCAGCCCGGAACTAGCGGGACCCTACGAGGAGTACTTC.

This clonotype showed up many times. The V and J genes are TRBV15 and TRBJ2-5; the D is unclear. The V gene's germline CDR1 is LNHNV and CDR2 YYDKDF (reference sequence). Trimming left V 7 bases short and J 2 bases short, with 14 bases between. CDR3 length: 14 amino acids. This chain's CDR3 is CATTTPLTQETQYF. The CDR3 coding sequence is TGTGCCACCACAACTCCGCTAACTCAAGAGACCCAGTACTTC.

This clonotype was detected ten times or more. This chain connects TRBV28 to TRBJ1-6; no firm D call. Between the trimmed V and J ends, which lost 7 bases and 3 bases, there was a span of 13 bases. The length of the CDR3 is 15 residues. Germline V gene lookup returns CDR1 MDHEN and CDR2 SYDVKM. In nucleotides, the CDR3 is TGTGCCAGCACCTCGGACGGACTCTATAATTCACCCCTCCACTTT. The encoded protein is CASTSDGLYNSPLHF.

A note on this clonotype: This could be a read error, since a much larger clone is one nucleotide away. V gene TRBV7-9 combines with J gene TRBJ2-2; a weak D match, TRBD1 (6 bases). Germline V lookup: CDR1 SEHNR, CDR2 FQNEAQ (reference sequence). The CDR3 has 13 amino acids. CDR3 sequence: CASSQRDTEELFF. CDR3 coding DNA: TGTGCCAGCAGCCAAAGGGACACCGAGGAGCTGTTTTTT.

This clonotype was observed a few times. The V and J genes are TRBV6-1 and TRBJ2-1; 8 bases align to TRBD2. V gave up 5 bases and J gave up 5 bases; unmatched junction bases: 8. Per germline, CDR1 MNHNS and CDR2 SASEGT. The CDR3 totals 15 residues. CDR3 nucleotide sequence: TGTGCCAGCAGTCGAGCAGGGACTAGTGACAATGAGCAGTTCTTC. Amino acids: CASSRAGTSDNEQFF.

Many counts were recorded for this clonotype. This chain connects TRBV28 to TRBJ2-1; D might be TRBD1 (6 bases). Germline V gene lookup returns CDR1 MDHEN and CDR2 SYDVKM. The CDR3 is made up of 13 amino acids. The V end lost 11 bases, the J end lost 5 bases, and 16 bases lay between the germline ends. The CDR3 DNA sequence: TGTGCCTCCACAGGGTATATCCACAATGAGCAGTTCTTC. It encodes CASTGYIHNEQFF.

This clonotype was seen a few times. A much larger clonotype is one base distant, so this may be a read error. The chain carries TRBV3-1 and TRBJ1-5; TRBD1 might be the D (6 bases). The CDR3 is made up of 15 amino acids. V gave up 5 bases and J gave up 2 bases, with 13 bases separating them. Germline CDR1 is LGHDT and CDR2 is YNNKEL (reference sequence). The CDR3 protein is CASSSGQRGNQPQHF. The DNA for the CDR3 is TGTGCCAGCAGCTCCGGACAGCGCGGCAATCAGCCCCAGCATTTT.

The chain carries TRBV19 and TRBJ2-1; TRBD2 matches 7 bases. CDR3 length: 18 amino acids. Germline V gene data show CDR1 as LNHDA and CDR2 as SQIVND (reference sequence). Germline trimming cut 3 bases from V and 3 bases from J; bases unmatched to any gene: 14. The CDR3 region is CASSIPVASGFYYNEQFF. The CDR3 bases are TGTGCCAGTAGTATCCCCGTGGCTAGCGGCTTCTACTACAATGAGCAGTTCTTC.

V gene TRBV28 combines with J gene TRBJ2-1; maybe TRBD1 (6 bases). Deletions cut 4 bases from V and 2 bases from J, with 18 bases between. The V gene's germline CDR1 is MDHEN and CDR2 SYDVKM. The length of the CDR3 is 17 residues. The DNA of the CDR3 is TGTGCCAGCAGTTATAGTTTGCAGGGGCCGACCTACAATGAGCAGTTCTTC. Translation gives CASSYSLQGPTYNEQFF.

This clonotype has at least ten counts. This chain joins TRBV28 and TRBJ2-7, with a weak D call TRBD1 (5 bases). Germline CDR1 reads MDHEN; CDR2 reads SYDVKM. CDR3 length: 16 residues. The V end was cut by 4 bases, the J end by 2 bases, with 18 bases between. CDR3 amino acids: CASSSTLNRFPYEQYF. As DNA, the CDR3 is TGTGCCAGCAGTTCTACACTAAACAGGTTCCCCTACGAGCAGTACTTC.

On this clonotype itself: Its ends do not fully match the called genes, so a read error is possible. V usage is TRBV5-1 and J usage is TRBJ1-2; D remains ambiguous. Germline V gene data show CDR1 as SGHRS and CDR2 as YFSETQ. This CDR3 contains 14 residues. The CDR3 DNA is TGCGCCAGCAGCTTGCGGGAGGGTAACGATGGCTACACCTTC. It specifies CASSLREGNDGYTF.